What follows is one TCR beta chain and its context. Its antigen is not known. This sample was taken from a study of shared clonotypes between healthy human individuals. Study-wide points: Deeper or shallower sequencing was expected to change how clonotypes are shared among donors. For naive CD4 cells, approximately 5% of clonotypes were shared across a handful of donors.

Method: immunoSEQ multiplex PCR; TCRdb's copy keeps in-frame clones and lacks some. This sample carries roughly 2.2 million clones, just under 95% of them seen once, and the ten largest clones take approximately 0.4%. Germline V gene sequence: CDR1 SGHRS, CDR2 YFSETQ. This CDR3 has 14 residues. The ends were cut back, 4 bases at V and 5 bases at J, with 15 bases in the middle. Input material: naive CD4+ T cells from PBMCs. The subset denotes: CD45RA+ positively selected. This clonotype was obtained from a man aged 18 to 30 in good health. Some clones in this sample may be carry-over from other donors' samples. The gene calls are TRBV5-1 and TRBJ1-1; TRBD1 might be the D (6 bases). CDR3 bases: TGCGCCAGCAGCCTGGACAGCTCACTAACTGAAGCTTTCTTT. Its translation is CASSLDSSLTEAFF.